This is a list of T cell receptor beta chains from one sample in a study of cytomegalovirus exposure and HLA in healthy donors. Sequencing used immunoSEQ multiplex PCR; TCRdb keeps in-frame clones, though not all of them. The sample has under 150,000 clones, about 80% seen once; the top ten hold around 2.5%. The sample comprised PBMCs. These receptors came from a boy aged 2 to 10 in good health and CMV-seronegative. Each CDR3 is given with its conserved first and last residue. The D gene is left open where the match is weak. Where a row states a size, it is once, few, many or the class of an expanded clone; other rows omit it.

TGTGCCAGCAGTGAAAGGGGCCACGAGCAGTACTTC | CASSERGHEQYF | TRBJ2-7 | . | TRBV25-1 | .
TGTGCCAGCAGCCAAGAGGGTTCCGAAGGGGACATGAACACTGAAGCTTTCTTT | CASSQEGSEGDMNTEAFF | TRBJ1-1 | . | TRBV5-4 | .
TGTGCCAGCAGTCAGGCAGGGAGGACTGAAGCTTTCTTT | CASSQAGRTEAFF | TRBJ1-1 | few | TRBV14 | .
TGTGCCAGCAGCTTGGCCGGGAGAGGGGAGGCTTTCTTT | CASSLAGRGEAFF | TRBJ1-1 | . | TRBV5-6 | .
TGCGCCAGCAGCTTGGAAGACTCAGGGGCGGCTTTCTTT | CASSLEDSGAAFF | TRBJ1-1 | . | TRBV5-1 | .
TGTGCCAGTAGATCTACGGGGTCCTATGGCTACACCTTC | CASRSTGSYGYTF | TRBJ1-2 | few | TRBV19 | .
TGTGCCAGCAGTTCGACAGGCCAACTCCATGGCTACACCTTC | CASSSTGQLHGYTF | TRBJ1-2 | once | TRBV27 | .
TGTGCCAGCAGTTTGGGGCCCACCGGGGAGCTGTTTTTT | CASSLGPTGELFF | TRBJ2-2 | . | TRBV6-5 | .
TGTGCCAGCAGCTTCGGCGGGAGGGCCGTCGGCACAGATACGCAGTATTTT | CASSFGGRAVGTDTQYF | TRBJ2-3 | . | TRBV11-2 | TRBD2
TGTGCCAGTAGTAACCCTCACGCCGGGACAGGGCTAGAAGCTTTCTTT | CASSNPHAGTGLEAFF | TRBJ1-1 | . | TRBV19 | TRBD1
TGCGCCAGCAGCGAGGGACTAGCGGGAGAGAATGAGCAGTTCTTC | CASSEGLAGENEQFF | TRBJ2-1 | . | TRBV4-1 | TRBD2
TGTGCTAGCAGCCCAAATACAGGGGGGGAAGCTTTCTTT | CASSPNTGGEAFF | TRBJ1-1 | . | TRBV7-7 | TRBD1
TGCAGCGTTGAAGGGCGGGACAGCACAGATACGCAGTATTTT | CSVEGRDSTDTQYF | TRBJ2-3 | . | TRBV29-1 | .
TGTGCCAGCAGGGGGCCAGAGGGCAATCAGCCCCAGCATTTT | CASRGPEGNQPQHF | TRBJ1-5 | . | TRBV25-1 | .
TGTGCCAGCAGCCTGCAGGGGAACACCGGGGAGCTGTTTTTT | CASSLQGNTGELFF | TRBJ2-2 | . | TRBV11-3 | .
TGTGCCAGCAGTGAATCAGGGCGGCTAGCGGGGGAAGATACGCAGTATTTT | CASSESGRLAGEDTQYF | TRBJ2-3 | . | TRBV25-1 | TRBD2
TGTGCCAGCAAGGCGGAGGGGGCCGGCTATGGCTACACCTTC | CASKAEGAGYGYTF | TRBJ1-2 | . | TRBV2 | TRBD1
TGTGCCAGCAGTGGGCCTCAGGGGAGCGGGAACTTGTACGAGCAGTACTTC | CASSGPQGSGNLYEQYF | TRBJ2-7 | . | TRBV25-1 | .
TGTGCCTGGAGTGTACAAGGGAGCACTGAAGCTTTCTTT | CAWSVQGSTEAFF | TRBJ1-1 | once | TRBV30 | .
TGTGCCAGCAGCGCTAGCGGGGGGGCGATTCTCTACGAGCAGTACTTC | CASSASGGAILYEQYF | TRBJ2-7 | . | TRBV9 | TRBD2
TGTGCCAGCAGCTTAAGCGAAGCGGGAGGCTACACCTTC | CASSLSEAGGYTF | TRBJ1-2 | once | TRBV7-3 | .
TGTGCCTGTACTATTGGACAGGAGGGATCTGAAGCTTTCTTT | CACTIGQEGSEAFF | TRBJ1-1 | . | TRBV6-1 | TRBD1
TGTGCCTGGGAACACCTGAACTATGGCTACACCTTC | CAWEHLNYGYTF | TRBJ1-2 | . | TRBV30 | .
TGTGCCAGCAGGACCGGGAGAATGAACACTGAAGCTTTCTTT | CASRTGRMNTEAFF | TRBJ1-1 | . | TRBV6-1 | .
TGTGCCAGCAGCTCACTTCGTGGAGGGCGGAACACTGAAGCTTTCTTT | CASSSLRGGRNTEAFF | TRBJ1-1 | . | TRBV7-9 | .
TGTGCCAGCTCACCACTAGTCCAGGGGACGGGTGACACTGAAGCTTTCTTT | CASSPLVQGTGDTEAFF | TRBJ1-1 | . | TRBV18 | .
TGTGCCAGCAGCGGCTCCCATGGGACAGGGGGCCAAAACATTCAGTACTTC | CASSGSHGTGGQNIQYF | TRBJ2-4 | once | TRBV9 | TRBD1
TGTGCCAGCAGTCGCGAGACAGGAAATGAAAAACTGTTTTTT | CASSRETGNEKLFF | TRBJ1-4 | . | TRBV6-5 | .
TGCGCCAGCAGCGTAAACCCAGGGCCCAGCTCCTACGAGCAGTACTTC | CASSVNPGPSSYEQYF | TRBJ2-7 | . | TRBV5-1 | .
TGTGCCAGCAGGGAGGAAGCCTCCTACAATGAGCAGTTCTTC | CASREEASYNEQFF | TRBJ2-1 | . | TRBV27 | .
TGTGCCAGCAGCGTAGCTACGACAGGGGGGCCGTCCTCCTACAATGAGCAGTTCTTC | CASSVATTGGPSSYNEQFF | TRBJ2-1 | . | TRBV9 | TRBD1
TGTGCCAGCGACCCGGGACAGACTTATGGCTACACCTTC | CASDPGQTYGYTF | TRBJ1-2 | . | TRBV5-5 | TRBD1
TGTGCCAGCAGCCAATTCCCCCGGAGGATCCAAGAGACCCAGTACTTC | CASSQFPRRIQETQYF | TRBJ2-5 | . | TRBV4-2 | .
TGTGCCAGCAGTTACGGTGGTAGTGAAGCTTTCTTT | CASSYGGSEAFF | TRBJ1-1 | . | TRBV6-5 | .
TGTGCCAGCAGCCCCCTCCCTGCGGGTTATGGCTACACCTTC | CASSPLPAGYGYTF | TRBJ1-2 | . | TRBV14 | .
TGCGCCAGCAGCCCGGACAGGGGGCCTCGGGGCAATCAGCCCCAGCATTTT | CASSPDRGPRGNQPQHF | TRBJ1-5 | . | TRBV4-1 | TRBD1
TGTGCCAGCTCACCACCGGGAACAGGGCCCTATGGCTACACCTTC | CASSPPGTGPYGYTF | TRBJ1-2 | . | TRBV18 | .
TGTGCCAGCAGCTTAGCAGGGGATGAAGCTTTCTTT | CASSLAGDEAFF | TRBJ1-1 | . | TRBV11-2 | .
TGTGCCAGCAGCCCTAGGGGGGGGCAGGGCACTGGAAACACCATATATTTT | CASSPRGGQGTGNTIYF | TRBJ1-3 | . | TRBV11-2 | .
TGTGCCAGCAGCTCTCGGGGGAGCTATGGCTACACCTTC | CASSSRGSYGYTF | TRBJ1-2 | . | TRBV9 | .
TGCGCCAGCAGCAACTTAAGAGATACGCAGTATTTT | CASSNLRDTQYF | TRBJ2-3 | . | TRBV4-3 | .
TGTGCCAGCAGCCAAGATTCTGGGAGGGATACGCAGTATTTT | CASSQDSGRDTQYF | TRBJ2-3 | . | TRBV4-2 | .
TGTGCCAGCAAGCTCCAGGTGAACACTGAAGCTTTCTTT | CASKLQVNTEAFF | TRBJ1-1 | few | TRBV5-5 | .
TGCGCCAGCACCCCGAGGGGAGGCGCGGGCTTTAACTATGGCTACACCTTC | CASTPRGGAGFNYGYTF | TRBJ1-2 | . | TRBV4-1 | .
TGTGCCGTTTCCTGGGCCGAGCAGTACTTC | CAVSWAEQYF | TRBJ2-7 | . | TRBV6-1 | .
TGTGCCAGTAGTACAGGGTCTGGCGGCTACACCTTC | CASSTGSGGYTF | TRBJ1-2 | . | TRBV19 | .
TGTGCCAGCAGCCTCGGGACTAGGAGGGACGAGCAGTTCTTC | CASSLGTRRDEQFF | TRBJ2-1 | . | TRBV5-5 | TRBD2
TGCGCCAGCAGCCCTGGACACACGAACACTGAAGCTTTCTTT | CASSPGHTNTEAFF | TRBJ1-1 | . | TRBV5-1 | .
TGTGCCAGCAGCTTAGGATCTAAACCGGCGGACACTGAAGCTTTCTTT | CASSLGSKPADTEAFF | TRBJ1-1 | . | TRBV7-8 | .
TGTGCCAGCAGTGAGGGCGGGGGGGCTCACAATGAGCAGTTCTTC | CASSEGGGAHNEQFF | TRBJ2-1 | . | TRBV6-4 | TRBD2
TGTTCCAGCAGCTCCCTACGGGACAAAGCCGGGGGCTACACCTTC | CSSSSLRDKAGGYTF | TRBJ1-2 | . | TRBV7-9 | .
TGTGCCAGCACCAAAGGCGGGGGATACAATGAGCAGTTCTTC | CASTKGGGYNEQFF | TRBJ2-1 | . | TRBV11-3 | TRBD2
TGTGCCAGCAGTTTATCGGGAAGGGGTTGGAACACTGAAGCTTTCTTT | CASSLSGRGWNTEAFF | TRBJ1-1 | . | TRBV27 | .
TGTGCCAGCATCTACCAAGGGAGCGACCAAGCTTTCTTT | CASIYQGSDQAFF | TRBJ1-1 | . | TRBV2 | .